The 26 T cell receptor beta chains below all came from one sample that was sequenced in a study of blood T cell repertoires in COVID-19 (TCRdb year 2020). Libraries were constructed by the immunoSEQ multiplex PCR assay. TCRdb took over this immuneACCESS table, retaining in-frame rearrangements with V and J assigned. Such tables are incomplete; in checked studies, under half of the missing clones stem from an unresolved V gene, and the remainder is unexplained. A total of about 160,000 clones appear in this sample, 70% to 85% of them only once. About 1.2% of the sample goes to the ten largest clones. Input material: peripheral blood. The origin of the receptors is a man aged 60-69 years who had recovered from COVID-19.

This clone occurred once. The chain combines TRBV3-1 (or the pseudogene TRBV3-2) with TRBJ1-4; D call uncertain. V was shortened by 1 base and J by 0 bases, with 6 bases between the two germline ends. This CDR3 is built from 15 residues. Germline-derived CDR1 and CDR2 are LGHDT and YNNKEL (reference sequence). The CDR3 protein is CASSQVAATNEKLFF. In DNA, the CDR3 is TGTGCCAGCAGCCAAGTCGCAGCAACTAATGAAAAACTGTTTTTT.

The gene calls are TRBV7-2 and TRBJ2-7; 11 positions agree with TRBD2. Germline V CDR1 and CDR2: SGHTA, FQGNSA. V trimming: 5 bases; J trimming: 4 bases; junction bases outside the gene matches: 4. The CDR3 runs to 14 residues. DNA of the CDR3: TGTGCCAGCAGCCTAACTAGCGGGGGTTACGAGCAGTACTTC. Its protein product is CASSLTSGGYEQYF.

This clone was seen just once. The chain uses TRBV6-5 and TRBJ2-5; possible D gene TRBD2, 6 bases. Germline CDR1 reads MNHEY; CDR2 reads SVGAGI. This CDR3 comprises 15 residues. With 3 bases removed from V and 7 bases from J, the gap between germline ends came to 18 bases. Here the CDR3 reads CASSYSRLGSWTQYF. The CDR3 DNA reads as TGTGCCAGCAGTTATTCGAGACTAGGGTCGTGGACCCAGTACTTC.

This clone was seen a handful of times. V gene TRBV7-9 combines with J gene TRBJ2-3; D uncertain. This CDR3 has 14 residues. Germline V gene sequence: CDR1 SEHNR, CDR2 FQNEAQ (reference sequence). The V gene lost 1 base and the J gene lost 2 bases, with 7 bases spanning the gap. Here the CDR3 DNA reads TGTGCCAGCAGCTTAGGCGTCAACACAGATACGCAGTATTTT. Amino acid sequence: CASSLGVNTDTQYF.

This clone has a handful of counts. The chain joins TRBV7-8 to TRBJ1-1, with D uncertain. V lost 5 bases and J lost 4, with 8 bases in between. The CDR3 contains 12 residues. CDR1 and CDR2 (germline): SGHVS, FQNEAQ. CDR3 DNA: TGTGCCAGCAGCCCGGGGAGCACTGAAGCTTTCTTT. This codes for CASSPGSTEAFF.

This clone was observed a handful of times. The chain carries TRBV5-1 and TRBJ1-3; 7 nucleotides match TRBD1. The J segment lost 4 bases and the V segment lost 0 bases, leaving 7 bases of the junction unmatched. This CDR3 has 16 residues. Germline V gene data show CDR1 as SGHRS and CDR2 as YFSETQ. The CDR3 spells CASSLELTGSGNTIYF. The CDR3 nucleotides are TGCGCCAGCAGCTTGGAACTGACAGGGTCGGGAAACACCATATATTTT.

This chain connects TRBV9 to TRBJ1-1; 9 bases fit TRBD1. With V trimmed by 0 bases and J by 6 bases, 6 bases remained unmatched. Germline CDR1 reads SGDLS; CDR2 reads YYNGEE. The CDR3 spans 15 residues. The CDR3 spells CASSVDGQGWPEAFF. CDR3 sequence (DNA): TGTGCCAGCAGCGTAGACGGACAGGGGTGGCCTGAAGCTTTCTTT.

The genes are TRBV5-1 and TRBJ2-7, with a weak D call TRBD1 (6 bases). Deletions cut 1 base from V and 4 bases from J, with 12 bases between. Germline CDR1 and CDR2: SGHRS and YFSETQ. The length of the CDR3 is 14 residues. The CDR3 reads CASSLTTGSYEQYF. The CDR3 DNA reads as TGCGCCAGCAGCTTGACAACAGGGTCGTACGAGCAGTACTTC.

V gene TRBV15 combines with J gene TRBJ1-2; possibly TRBD1 for D (5 bases). Germline V lookup: CDR1 LNHNV, CDR2 YYDKDF (reference sequence). This CDR3 has 15 amino acids. V lost 0 bases and J 5 bases, leaving 13 bases between the germline ends. This CDR3 reads CATSRDLGREYGYTF. The CDR3 DNA is TGTGCCACCAGCAGAGATCTCGGCAGGGAATATGGCTACACCTTC.

The V and J genes are TRBV5-1 and TRBJ2-3, with 8 bases matching TRBD1. CDR3 size: 15 residues. J lost 2 bases, V lost 6 bases, and 8 bases had no gene match. CDR1 is SGHRS and CDR2 is YFSETQ in the germline V gene. The CDR3 spells CASKKRTGSTDTQYF. CDR3 coding DNA: TGCGCCAGCAAAAAGAGGACAGGGTCCACAGATACGCAGTATTTT.

This clone was seen a single time. The rearrangement joins TRBV19 to TRBJ1-6, with 9 bases matching TRBD1. CDR3 length: 15 residues. In germline, CDR1 is LNHDA, CDR2 SQIVND (reference sequence). The V segment lost 5 bases and the J segment 8 bases; nucleotides outside the gene matches: 7. The CDR3 DNA sequence: TGTGCCAGTAGTTCCGAATGGACAGGGGATTCACCCCTCCACTTT. Protein: CASSSEWTGDSPLHF.

This clone was found once. The rearrangement joins TRBV7-3 to TRBJ2-3, with 7 bases fitting TRBD1. V was clipped by 4 bases and J by 4 bases; unmatched bases: 5. The CDR3 runs to 14 residues. The germline CDR1 and CDR2 sequences are SGHTA and FQGTGA. The CDR3 DNA is TGTGCCAGCAGCTCGACAGGGTATCCAGATACGCAGTATTTT. Protein product: CASSSTGYPDTQYF.

With respect to this clone: An end of the junction does not agree with germline; a read error may underlie this. The chain combines TRBV4-3 with TRBJ2-3, with D maybe TRBD1 (6 bases). CDR1 is LGHNA and CDR2 is YSLEER in the germline V gene. This CDR3 is 13 amino acids long. CDR3 in amino acids: CASSQEIKGVRIF. The CDR3 DNA follows: TGCGCCAGCAGCCAAGAAATCAAGGGGGTTAGGATTTTT.

For the CDR3, the DNA is TGTGCCAGCAACCTTCGACAGAACACCGGGGAGCTGTTTTTT. Protein product: CASNLRQNTGELFF. The chain carries TRBV11-1 and TRBJ2-2; D not certain. The CDR3 has 14 residues. Looked up from germline, CDR1 is SGHAT and CDR2 is FQDESV (reference sequence). The V end lost 7 bases, the J end lost 1 base, and 10 bases lay between the germline ends.

The chain combines TRBV29-1 with TRBJ1-1, with 10 nucleotides matching TRBD1. The V segment lost 1 base and the J segment 7 bases; nucleotides outside the gene matches: 3. Germline values: CDR1 SQVTM, CDR2 ANQGSEA. CDR3 size: 13 residues. CDR3 sequence: CSVEVTGGDEAFF. CDR3 coding DNA: TGCAGCGTTGAAGTGACAGGGGGCGATGAAGCTTTCTTT.

This clone was recorded once. V usage is TRBV5-1 and J usage is TRBJ2-7, with D perhaps matching TRBD1 (5 bases). This CDR3 spans 14 amino acids. V lost 5 bases, J lost 1 base, and 13 bases lay in between. The V gene's germline CDR1 is SGHRS and CDR2 YFSETQ. The CDR3 is CASSLAPGSYEQYF. The CDR3 bases are TGCGCCAGCAGTTTAGCCCCAGGGTCCTACGAGCAGTACTTC.

J is TRBJ2-1 and V is TRBV7-3; 9 positions match TRBD1. Germline V gives CDR1 SGHTA, CDR2 FQGTGA. This CDR3 has 16 amino acids. Trimming at V came to 2 bases and at J to 6 bases, leaving 8 bases not matched to a gene. The CDR3, as DNA: TGTGCCAGCAGCTTACGGGGGACAGGGCAAGGCAATGAGCAGTTCTTC. It is translated as CASSLRGTGQGNEQFF.

The chain links TRBV11-1 to TRBJ1-1, with D possibly matching TRBD1 (6 bases). V gave up 3 bases and J gave up 1 base, with 12 bases separating them. This CDR3 region has 15 residues. Germline loops: CDR1 SGHAT, CDR2 FQDESV (reference sequence). This CDR3 is CASSFRTDPNTEAFF. In nucleotides, the CDR3 is TGTGCCAGCAGCTTCCGGACAGACCCGAACACTGAAGCTTTCTTT.

The chain is built from TRBV3-1 (or the pseudogene TRBV3-2) and TRBJ1-3; D not certain. Germline loops: CDR1 LGHDT, CDR2 YNNKEL (reference sequence). The CDR3 length is 15 residues. Trimming pared 2 bases from V and 0 bases from J, leaving 8 bases between. The CDR3 nucleotides read TGTGCCAGCAGCCAATGGGCAGCCTCTGGAAACACCATATATTTT. It encodes CASSQWAASGNTIYF.

The chain has TRBV4-3 and TRBJ2-3, with D unresolved. V was pared by 5 bases and J by 2 bases, with 11 bases between. This CDR3 is 14 amino acids long. Germline CDR1 and CDR2: LGHNA and YSLEER. CDR3 nucleotides: TGCGCCAGCAGCTTCGACTCCTCCACAGATACGCAGTATTTT. This translates into CASSFDSSTDTQYF.

V gene TRBV2 combines with J gene TRBJ2-2; a possible D gene is TRBD2 (6 bases). Trimming took off 4 bases at V and 7 bases at J, with 7 bases between the two ends. Germline V gene sequence: CDR1 SNHLY, CDR2 FYNNEI. This CDR3 spans 12 amino acids. The CDR3 DNA reads TGTGCCAGCAGTGTCGGGGGCGGGGAGCTGTTTTTT. Its protein is CASSVGGGELFF.

This clone was counted only a few times. This chain connects TRBV7-2 to TRBJ1-1; D gene uncertain. CDR1 is SGHTA and CDR2 is FQGNSA in the germline V gene. This CDR3 has 13 residues. Trimming took 6 bases from V and 4 from J, leaving 12 bases between them. Here the CDR3 DNA reads TGTGCCAGCAGGGAGGCGCAGATCACTGAAGCTTTCTTT. Translated: CASREAQITEAFF.

The chain has TRBV30 and TRBJ2-5; TRBD2 aligns across 11 bases. The CDR3 runs 16 residues. V was pared by 1 base and J by 3 bases, with 7 bases of the junction left unmatched. Germline loops: CDR1 GTSNPN, CDR2 SVGIG (reference sequence). CDR3 DNA: TGTGCCTGGAGTGACGCTAGCGGGGGGCCCGAAGAGACCCAGTACTTC. This encodes CAWSDASGGPEETQYF.

This clone appeared once. This chain connects TRBV9 to TRBJ2-2, with 9 nucleotides matching TRBD2. CDR1 and CDR2 (germline): SGDLS, YYNGEE. The junction had 19 bases not matched to a gene; V was cut back by 0 bases and J by 4 bases. The CDR3 consists of 21 residues. DNA for the CDR3: TGTGCCAGCAGCGTAGCCCGCGTTGTTGCGGGGGGGCTTAGTGGCACCGGGGAGCTGTTTTTT. The encoded protein is CASSVARVVAGGLSGTGELFF. Supplemented by reference TRBV9 and TRBJ2-2, the full variable domain reads DSGVTQTPKHLITATGQRVTLRCSPRSGDLSVYWYQQSLDQGLQFLIQYYNGEERAKGNILERFSAQQFPDLHSELNLSSLELGDSALYFCASSVARVVAGGLSGTGELFFGEGSRLTVL.

This rearrangement joins TRBV10-3 to TRBJ1-1; a possible D gene is TRBD1 (5 bases). The CDR3 spans 14 residues. Trimming stripped 4 bases from V and 2 bases from J, with 11 bases between. The germline CDR1 and CDR2 sequences are ENHRY and SYGVKD. The CDR3 here is CAISGRGTNTEAFF. Here the CDR3 DNA reads TGTGCCATCAGTGGTCGGGGGACTAACACTGAAGCTTTCTTT.

This clone was seen a single time. The chain has TRBV11-2 and TRBJ2-5, with TRBD1 as a possible D gene (6 bases). Looked up from germline, CDR1 is SGHAT and CDR2 is FQNNGV. This CDR3 has 12 amino acids. The germline V and J ends were trimmed by 5 bases and 13 bases, with 17 bases remaining between them. The CDR3 DNA reads TGTGCCAGCAGCCAAACCAGGGGCCTGCTGTACTTC. The encoded protein is CASSQTRGLLYF.